This paragraph covers one TCR beta chain sequence. This record belongs to a study of blood T cell repertoires in COVID-19. Study-level information: Material from acute and convalescent COVID-19 was sourced from the United States, Italy and Spain. T cells, B-cell-depleted T cells, or PBMCs provided the cDNA or gDNA that served as material.

This CDR3 spans 17 amino acids. The V and J ends lost 0 bases and 5 bases, in that order; junction bases with no gene match: 10. The germline V gene encodes CDR1 SGDLS and CDR2 YYNGEE. In the authors' workflow: Reference gene primer amplification yielded estimated nucleated cell counts. This table comes from immunoSEQ multiplex PCR, and its TCRdb copy is limited to in-frame clones, with some not included. That table furnishes V, J and clone size, whereas the DNA furnished D and trimming. This table holds tens of thousands of clones, 72% found once. Sequenced: peripheral blood. The source is a woman older than 75 with acute or convalescent COVID-19. The gene calls are TRBV9 and TRBJ1-1; 10 bases line up with TRBD1. The CDR3, as DNA: TGTGCCAGCAGCGTAGCCGGGACAGGGGTTGTGGGGACTGAAGCTTTCTTT. Translation: CASSVAGTGVVGTEAFF.